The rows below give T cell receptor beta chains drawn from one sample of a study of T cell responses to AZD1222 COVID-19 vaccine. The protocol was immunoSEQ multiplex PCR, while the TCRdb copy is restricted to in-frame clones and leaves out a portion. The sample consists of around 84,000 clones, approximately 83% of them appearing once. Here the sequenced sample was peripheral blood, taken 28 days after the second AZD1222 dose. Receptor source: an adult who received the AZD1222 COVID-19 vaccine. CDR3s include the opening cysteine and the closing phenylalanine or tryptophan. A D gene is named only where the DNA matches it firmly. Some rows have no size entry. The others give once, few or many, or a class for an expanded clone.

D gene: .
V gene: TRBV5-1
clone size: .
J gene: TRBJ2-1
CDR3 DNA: TGCGCCAGCAGCTTGGACAGGAGGTACAATGAGCAGTTCTTC
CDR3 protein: CASSLDRRYNEQFF

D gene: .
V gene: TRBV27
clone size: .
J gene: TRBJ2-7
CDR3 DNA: TGTGCCAGCAGTCCCCACGGGGAGGGGGGGCGCAACGAGCAGTACTTC
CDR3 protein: CASSPHGEGGRNEQYF

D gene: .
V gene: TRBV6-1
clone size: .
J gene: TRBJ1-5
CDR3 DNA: TGTGCCAGCAGTGTGGGGGCGAGAGTCTATAGCAATCAGCCCCAGCATTTT
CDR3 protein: CASSVGARVYSNQPQHF

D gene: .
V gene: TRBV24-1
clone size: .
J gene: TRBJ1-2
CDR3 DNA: TGTGCCACCAGTGGTGGATTAGGAGGCTACACCTTC
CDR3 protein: CATSGGLGGYTF

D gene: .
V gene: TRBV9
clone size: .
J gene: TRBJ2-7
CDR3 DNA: TGTGCCAGCAGCGTAGGCGGGGGCCATACCTACGAGCAGTACTTC
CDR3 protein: CASSVGGGHTYEQYF

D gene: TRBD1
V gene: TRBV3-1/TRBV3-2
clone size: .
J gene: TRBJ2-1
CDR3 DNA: TGTGCCAGCAGATCAAACCAGGGGGTTATTTCCAATGAGCAGTTCTTC
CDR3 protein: CASRSNQGVISNEQFF

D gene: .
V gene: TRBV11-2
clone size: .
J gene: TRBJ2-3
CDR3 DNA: TGTGCCAGCAGCCGTAACAGGCCGGCGGATACGCAGTATTTT
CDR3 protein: CASSRNRPADTQYF

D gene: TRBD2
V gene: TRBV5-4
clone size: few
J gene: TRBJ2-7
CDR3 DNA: TGTGCCAGCAGCTTCGGGGGGGCGTCCTACGAGCAGTACTTC
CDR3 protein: CASSFGGASYEQYF

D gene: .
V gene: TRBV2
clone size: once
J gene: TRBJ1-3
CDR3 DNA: TGTGCCAGCAGTGAAGCGGTGGGTGGAAACACCATATATTTT
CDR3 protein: CASSEAVGGNTIYF

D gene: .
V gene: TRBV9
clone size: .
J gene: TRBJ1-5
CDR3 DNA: TGTGCCAGCAGCGTGGGACTGGGCAATCAGCCCCAGCATTTT
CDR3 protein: CASSVGLGNQPQHF

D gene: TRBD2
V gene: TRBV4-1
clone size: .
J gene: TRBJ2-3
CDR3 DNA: TGCGCCAGCAGCCGAGGTGGATCCGGGGGGGGTGAAGATACGCAGTATTTT
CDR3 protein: CASSRGGSGGGEDTQYF

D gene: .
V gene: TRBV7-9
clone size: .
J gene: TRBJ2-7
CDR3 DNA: TGTGCCAGCAGCTTAGGGGTACGGGTCGGCTACGAGCAGTACTTC
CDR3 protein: CASSLGVRVGYEQYF

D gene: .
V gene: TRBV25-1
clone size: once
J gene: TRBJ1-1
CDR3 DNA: TGTGCCAGCAGTACAGGGAGAAACACTGAAGCTTTCTTT
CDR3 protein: CASSTGRNTEAFF

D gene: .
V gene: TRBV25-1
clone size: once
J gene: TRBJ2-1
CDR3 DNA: TGTGCCAGCAATGGGGGGCCCGGCAATGAGCAGTTCTTC
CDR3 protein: CASNGGPGNEQFF

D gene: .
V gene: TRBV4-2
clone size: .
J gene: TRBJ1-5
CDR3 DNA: TGTGCCAGCAGCCAAGATCAAGCCCAGCCCCAGCATTTT
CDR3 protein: CASSQDQAQPQHF

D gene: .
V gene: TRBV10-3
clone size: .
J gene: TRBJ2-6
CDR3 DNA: TGTGCCATCAGTGAGTCGGACACGTTCCGCTCTGGGGCCAACGTCCTGACTTTC
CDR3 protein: CAISESDTFRSGANVLTF

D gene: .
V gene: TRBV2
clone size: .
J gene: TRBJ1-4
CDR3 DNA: TGTGCCAGCAGTGTCCATCGGATAGATAATGAAAAACTGTTTTTT
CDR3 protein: CASSVHRIDNEKLFF

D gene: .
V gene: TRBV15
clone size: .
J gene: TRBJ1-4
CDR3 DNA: TGTGCCACCAGCAGAGTTGCCGGGAATGAAAAACTGTTTTTT
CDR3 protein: CATSRVAGNEKLFF

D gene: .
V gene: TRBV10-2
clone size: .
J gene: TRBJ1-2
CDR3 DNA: TGCGCCAGCAGTGAGTCGGGGGTCTCTGGCTACACCTTC
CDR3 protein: CASSESGVSGYTF

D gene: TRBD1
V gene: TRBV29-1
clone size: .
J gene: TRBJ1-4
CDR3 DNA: TGCAGCGTTATACAGGGGGGCGACGAAAAACTGTTTTTT
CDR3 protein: CSVIQGGDEKLFF

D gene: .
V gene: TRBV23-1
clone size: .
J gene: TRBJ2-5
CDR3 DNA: TGCGCCAGCAGTCAATGGACCGCGGAGACCCAGTACTTC
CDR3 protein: CASSQWTAETQYF

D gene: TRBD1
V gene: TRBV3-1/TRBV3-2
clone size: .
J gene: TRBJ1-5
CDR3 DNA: TGTGCCAGCAGCCAATCCAGGACAGGGGGCAGTCAGCCCCAGCATTTT
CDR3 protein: CASSQSRTGGSQPQHF

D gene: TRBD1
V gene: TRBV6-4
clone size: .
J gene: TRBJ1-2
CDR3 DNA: TGTGCCAGCAGGCTCGAACGACAGGGTAACAGTCCCTCTAACTATGGCTACACCTTC
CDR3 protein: CASRLERQGNSPSNYGYTF

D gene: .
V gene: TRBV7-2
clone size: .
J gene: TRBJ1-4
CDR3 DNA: TGTGCCAGCAGCTTAGCGGGGGTTGCTAACGAAAAACTGTTTTTT
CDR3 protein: CASSLAGVANEKLFF

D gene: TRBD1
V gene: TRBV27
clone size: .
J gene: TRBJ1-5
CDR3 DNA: TGTGCCAGCTTACAGGGGGCTCAGCCCCAGCATTTT
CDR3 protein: CASLQGAQPQHF

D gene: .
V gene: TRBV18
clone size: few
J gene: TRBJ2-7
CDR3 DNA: TGTGCCAGCTCACCACCCTTTGACACCTACGAGCAGTACTTC
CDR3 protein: CASSPPFDTYEQYF

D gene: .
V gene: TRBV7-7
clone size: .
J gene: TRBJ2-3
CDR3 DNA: TGTGCTAGCAGCTTAGACCTACGCACAGATACGCAGTATTTT
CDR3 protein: CASSLDLRTDTQYF

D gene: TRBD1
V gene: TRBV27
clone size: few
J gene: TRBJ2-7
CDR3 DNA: TGTGCCAGCAGTTTGGACAGGAATTCCTACGAGCAGTACTTC
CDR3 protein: CASSLDRNSYEQYF

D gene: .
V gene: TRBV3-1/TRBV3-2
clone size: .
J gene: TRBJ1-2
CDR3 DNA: TGTGCCAGCAGCCAAGGTGTCGGATCTAACTATGGCTACACCTTC
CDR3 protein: CASSQGVGSNYGYTF

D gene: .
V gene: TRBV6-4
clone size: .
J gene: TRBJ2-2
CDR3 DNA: TGTGCCAGCAGTGTCGTGTCAGGGGTAGCCGGGGAGCTGTTTTTT
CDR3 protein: CASSVVSGVAGELFF

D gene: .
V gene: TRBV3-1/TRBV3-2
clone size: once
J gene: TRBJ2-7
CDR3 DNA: TGTGCCAGCAGCCAAGATATGGCCAGATCCTACGAGCAGTACTTC
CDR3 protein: CASSQDMARSYEQYF

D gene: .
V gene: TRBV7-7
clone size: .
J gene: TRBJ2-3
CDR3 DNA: TGTGCTAGCAGCTTAGGGCTTGACAGGACAGATACGCAGTATTTT
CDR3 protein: CASSLGLDRTDTQYF

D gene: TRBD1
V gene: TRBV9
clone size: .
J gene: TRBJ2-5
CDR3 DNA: TGTGCCAGCAGCGTGGGACAGGGGGTTGAGACCCAGTACTTC
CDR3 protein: CASSVGQGVETQYF

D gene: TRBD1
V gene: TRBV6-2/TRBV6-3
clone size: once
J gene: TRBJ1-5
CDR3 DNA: TGTGCCAGCAGTGGTACAGGGGCGGGAAGGTATCAGCCCCAGCATTTT
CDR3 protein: CASSGTGAGRYQPQHF

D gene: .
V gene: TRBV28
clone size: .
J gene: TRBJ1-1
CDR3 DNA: TGTGCCAGCAGTCCCCCACCTCGATGGGGGAACACTGAAGCTTTCTTT
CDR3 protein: CASSPPPRWGNTEAFF

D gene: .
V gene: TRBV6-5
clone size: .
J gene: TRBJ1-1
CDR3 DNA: TGTGCCAGCAAATCAGGGGTTTGGGAAGCTTTCTTT
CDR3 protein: CASKSGVWEAFF

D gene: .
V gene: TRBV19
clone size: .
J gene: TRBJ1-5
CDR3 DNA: TGTGCCAGTAGGGCCTCATGGGGGGCTATCAATCAGCCCCAGCATTTT
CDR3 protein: CASRASWGAINQPQHF

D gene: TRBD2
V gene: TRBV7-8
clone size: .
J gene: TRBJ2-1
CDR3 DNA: TGTGCCAGCAGCGTCAGCGGGGGAACGCAGTTCTTC
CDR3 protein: CASSVSGGTQFF

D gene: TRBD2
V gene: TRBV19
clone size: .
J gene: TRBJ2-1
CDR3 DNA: TGTGCCAGTAGAAGCGGGACCCGCAATGAGCAGTTCTTC
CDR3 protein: CASRSGTRNEQFF

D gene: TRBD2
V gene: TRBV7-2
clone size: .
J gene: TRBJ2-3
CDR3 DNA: TGTGCCAGCAGCTTGGGGACTAGCGTTACTCGCACAGATACGCAGTATTTT
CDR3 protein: CASSLGTSVTRTDTQYF

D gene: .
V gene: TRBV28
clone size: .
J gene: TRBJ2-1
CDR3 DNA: TGTGCCAGCAGTTCACCGACCGACTCCTACAATGAGCAGTTCTTC
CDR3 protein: CASSSPTDSYNEQFF

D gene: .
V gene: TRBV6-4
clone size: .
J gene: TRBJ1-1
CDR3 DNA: TGTGCCAGCAGTCTTCAAGGGGGAGACACTGAAGCTTTCTTT
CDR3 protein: CASSLQGGDTEAFF

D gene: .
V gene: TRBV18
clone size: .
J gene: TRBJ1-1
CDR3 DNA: TGTGCCAGCTCACCAGAGGGGAGCACTGAAGCTTTCTTT
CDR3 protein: CASSPEGSTEAFF

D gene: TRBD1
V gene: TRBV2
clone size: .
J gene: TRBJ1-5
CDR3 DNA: TGTGCCAGCAGTTCAGGACAGGGGAGCAATCAGCCCCAGCATTTT
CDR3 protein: CASSSGQGSNQPQHF

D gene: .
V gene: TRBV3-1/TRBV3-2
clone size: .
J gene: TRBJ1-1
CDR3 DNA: TGTGCCAGCAGCCAAGGAAGGGTTTTGGGTGAAGCTTTCTTT
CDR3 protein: CASSQGRVLGEAFF

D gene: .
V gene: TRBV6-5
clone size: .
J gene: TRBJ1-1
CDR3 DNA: TGTGCCAGCATGGGGTTCGAAGCTTTCTTT
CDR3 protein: CASMGFEAFF